Shown below are 28 T cell receptor beta chains from a single sample sequenced in a study of T-cell memory formation after mild COVID-19. Each CDR3 protein is one row after TCRdb ran MiXCR on the 5' RACE reads. The sample has some 130,000 distinct CDR3 sequences, under 30% seen once. The material sequenced was PBMCs or a T cell subset sorted from them (not recorded which). These receptors were obtained from an adult woman who had mild COVID-19 (a few samples of this study predate the infection). Cell type and time point are not known.

The CDR3 region has the DNA TGTGCTCTTATGGGGGACAGGACCCGGAACACTGAAGCTTTCTTT. Its translation is CALMGDRTRNTEAFF. The chain joins TRBV7-9 to TRBJ1-1, with 8 bases aligning to TRBD1. Germline CDR1 SEHNR, CDR2 FQNEAQ (reference sequence). This CDR3 has 15 amino acids.

This clonotype was picked up many times. The rearrangement uses TRBV5-1 and TRBJ1-2; D ambiguous. The germline gives CDR1 SGHRS, CDR2 YFSETQ. Deletions cut 0 bases from V and 5 bases from J, with 2 bases between. The CDR3 is made up of 11 amino acids. The CDR3 nucleotides are TGCGCCAGCAGCTTGGGGTATGGCTACACCTTC. It translates to CASSLGYGYTF.

This clonotype was counted a few times. DNA of the CDR3: TGCGCCAGCAGCCAAGATCCCGACTTCTATGGCTACACCTTC. It specifies CASSQDPDFYGYTF. This chain connects TRBV4-1 to TRBJ1-2; no reliable D call. The CDR3 runs to 14 residues. Trimming removed 0 bases at V and 4 bases at J, with 9 bases between. Germline assignment: CDR1 MGHRA and CDR2 YSYEKL.

The V gene is TRBV5-1, the J gene TRBJ2-3; 8 positions agree with TRBD1. CDR1 and CDR2 (germline): SGHRS, YFSETQ. This CDR3 is 16 amino acids long. Losses at the gene ends were 3 bases for V and 1 base for J; bases not matched to a gene: 7. CDR3 in DNA: TGCGCCAGCAGCTCGGACAGGGCAGGCGGCACAGATACGCAGTATTTT. This sequence encodes CASSSDRAGGTDTQYF.

This clonotype occurred a few times. V gene TRBV7-8 combines with J gene TRBJ2-1, with 10 bases identical to TRBD2. The CDR3 totals 16 residues. V gave up 3 bases and J gave up 6 bases; unmatched junction bases: 8. Per the germline V gene, CDR1 is SGHVS and CDR2 is FQNEAQ. CDR3 nucleotides: TGTGCCAGCAGCTTGGTCGGGACTAGCGCGGCCAATGAGCAGTTCTTC. This encodes CASSLVGTSAANEQFF.

The chain has TRBV25-1 and TRBJ2-1, with a possible D match to TRBD1 (6 bases). Trimming cost V 9 bases and J 2 bases, with 8 bases left between them. CDR1 and CDR2 from the germline V gene are MGHDK and SYGVNS. CDR3 length equals 12 residues. CDR3 in amino acids: CASRTAYNEQFF. As DNA, the CDR3 is TGTGCCAGTCGGACAGCCTACAATGAGCAGTTCTTC.

This sequence joins TRBV6-5 and TRBJ1-5; unclear D gene. The CDR3 spans 13 residues. Germline assignment: CDR1 MNHEY and CDR2 SVGAGI. The ends were cut back, 4 bases at V and 7 bases at J, with 11 bases in the middle. DNA of the CDR3: TGTGCCAGCAGTTTTACGTCACGCCAGCCCCAGCATTTT. It codes for CASSFTSRQPQHF.

The chain links TRBV11-2 to TRBJ2-5; either TRBD1 or TRBD2 may fit D (5 bases each). V was cut by 4 bases and J by 5 bases, with 20 bases left in between. Per the germline V gene, CDR1 is SGHAT and CDR2 is FQNNGV. This CDR3 comprises 16 residues. The CDR3 loop is CASSSAGADVRETQYF. The CDR3, as DNA: TGTGCCAGCAGCTCGGCCGGGGCAGATGTCCGGGAGACCCAGTACTTC.

The sample holds a few counts of this clonotype. The V and J genes are TRBV6-6 and TRBJ1-3; D remains unclear. The CDR3 has 15 residues. Germline assignment: CDR1 MNHNY and CDR2 SVGAGI (reference sequence). V lost 6 bases and J lost 0, with 12 bases in between. The CDR3 nucleotides are TGTGCCAGCAGCCCACTATATAACTCTGGAAACACCATATATTTT. Translating gives CASSPLYNSGNTIYF.

The rearrangement uses TRBV30 and TRBJ2-2, with 7 bases lining up with TRBD2. Germline CDR1 and CDR2: GTSNPN and SVGIG (reference sequence). The CDR3 is made up of 17 amino acids. Germline trimming cut 5 bases from V and 6 bases from J; bases unmatched to any gene: 18. The DNA for the CDR3 is TGTGCCTGGGGGGGGATGCCGGGACTACAATTCGCCGGGGAGCTGTTTTTT. Translated, it gives CAWGGMPGLQFAGELFF.

This clonotype was seen more than once but under ten times. J is TRBJ2-2 and V is TRBV12-3 or TRBV12-4; D remains unclear. The length of the CDR3 is 11 residues. Between the trimmed V and J ends, which lost 6 bases and 8 bases, there was a span of 7 bases. The CDR3 region has the DNA TGTGCCAGCAGCCCCAGTGGGGAGCTGTTTTTT. Protein: CASSPSGELFF.

V and J are TRBV4-1 and TRBJ1-2, with 10 positions matching TRBD1. In germline, CDR1 is MGHRA, CDR2 YSYEKL. The CDR3 is 14 amino acids. The trim removed 1 base at V and 13 bases at J, leaving 9 bases unmatched. CDR3 in DNA: TGCGCCAGCAGCCAAGGACCTTGGACAGGGGGAAGCACCTTC. Protein: CASSQGPWTGGSTF.

In its sample, this clonotype was seen a few times. The chain couples TRBV29-1 to TRBJ2-7; unclear D gene. Trimming took off 1 base at V and 0 bases at J, with 13 bases between the two ends. CDR1 and CDR2 (germline): SQVTM, ANQGSEA. The CDR3 consists of 15 residues. DNA for the CDR3: TGCAGCGTTGAAGTCGCCCAGCCGAGCTCCTACGAGCAGTACTTC. Its protein product is CSVEVAQPSSYEQYF.

The sample holds a few counts of this clonotype. The V gene is TRBV9, the J gene TRBJ2-7; 7 bases are a match to TRBD2. V shed 0 bases, J shed 1 base, and the junction held 7 bases outside the gene matches. Germline V gene data show CDR1 as SGDLS and CDR2 as YYNGEE. This CDR3 is built from 16 residues. The CDR3 is CASSVEASGRSYEQYF. The DNA of the CDR3 is TGTGCCAGCAGCGTAGAGGCTAGCGGAAGGTCCTACGAGCAGTACTTC.

This chain uses TRBV7-9 with TRBJ2-7; maybe TRBD2 (6 bases). Trimming took off 0 bases at V and 1 base at J, with 16 bases between the two ends. Germline lookup yields CDR1 SEHNR and CDR2 FQNEAQ (reference sequence). The CDR3 extends over 17 amino acids. DNA for the CDR3: TGTGCCAGCAGCTTAGCGCTCGGGGGTTACCTTTCCTACGAGCAGTACTTC. Amino acid sequence: CASSLALGGYLSYEQYF.

In this sample, this clonotype turned up a few times. The CDR3 nucleotides read TGTGCCAGCAGTCCGTGGCTCGCAGGGGGATCTGAAGCTTTCTTT. Residues: CASSPWLAGGSEAFF. The gene calls are TRBV12-3 or TRBV12-4 and TRBJ1-1; 7 bases are a match to TRBD1. This CDR3 is built from 15 residues. The trim removed 5 bases at V and 6 bases at J, leaving 12 bases unmatched.

The J gene is TRBJ2-1, the V gene TRBV5-1; D assignment may be TRBD1 or TRBD2 (5 bases each). Trimming pared 4 bases from V and 6 bases from J, leaving 14 bases between. CDR1 SGHRS and CDR2 YFSETQ come from the germline V gene. The length of the CDR3 is 14 residues. DNA for the CDR3: TGCGCCAGCAGCAAGGGGACCTCCGCCAATGAGCAGTTCTTC. Translated: CASSKGTSANEQFF.

The chain couples TRBV4-2 to TRBJ2-7; tentative D call: TRBD2 (5 bases). Germline CDR1 LGHNA, CDR2 YNFKEQ. The length of the CDR3 is 17 residues. Trimming cost V 1 base and J 4 bases, with 20 bases left between them. The CDR3 DNA reads as TGTGCCAGCAGCCAAGCCCTCGGTTGGGGAGAAAAGTACGAGCAGTACTTC. Translating gives CASSQALGWGEKYEQYF.

The chain recombines TRBV6-1 with TRBJ1-1; D unclear. The V gene's germline CDR1 is MNHNS and CDR2 SASEGT. V lost 2 bases and J lost 3, with 13 bases in between. This CDR3 contains 15 residues. Here the CDR3 DNA reads TGTGCCAGCAGTGAAAAATTCGGGGAGGACACTGAAGCTTTCTTT. Its protein is CASSEKFGEDTEAFF.

V usage is TRBV7-9 and J usage is TRBJ2-1; TRBD2 matches 9 bases. CDR1 SEHNR and CDR2 FQNEAQ come from the germline V gene (reference sequence). The CDR3 is made up of 15 amino acids. Trimming removed 6 bases from V and 7 bases from J; junction bases left unmatched: 10. In nucleotides, the CDR3 is TGTGCCAGCAGATCGGTCGGGCGGGAGGGTAATGAGCAGTTCTTC. Protein sequence: CASRSVGREGNEQFF.

The chain employs TRBV6-2 or TRBV6-3 and TRBJ2-1; D is unclear. Per germline, CDR1 MNHEY and CDR2 SVGEGT. The CDR3 is 12 residues long. Trimming removed 1 base at V and 7 bases at J, with 5 bases between. CDR3 sequence: CASSYLGNEQFF. The CDR3 DNA sequence: TGTGCCAGCAGTTACTTGGGGAATGAGCAGTTCTTC.

This clonotype was observed a few times. The rearrangement links TRBV27 to TRBJ1-4, with D hard to call. This CDR3 comprises 15 residues. The germline V gene has CDR1 MNHEY and CDR2 SMNVEV (reference sequence). V lost 8 bases, J lost 5 bases, and 18 bases lay in between. The CDR3 nucleotides read TGTGCCAGCGCTCTGGAGGGAGGTGTGAATGAAAAACTGTTTTTT. Translating it yields CASALEGGVNEKLFF.

J is TRBJ2-7 and V is TRBV6-2 or TRBV6-3; D could derive from TRBD1 or TRBD2 (5 bases each). Germline V gene lookup returns CDR1 MNHEY and CDR2 SVGEGT. This CDR3 spans 13 amino acids. Trimming pared 6 bases from V and 7 bases from J, leaving 16 bases between. The CDR3 coding sequence is TGTGCCAGCAGCTGGGACCGGAGGTGGGAGCAGTACTTC. It specifies CASSWDRRWEQYF.

The rearrangement joins TRBV6-1 to TRBJ2-7, with 11 bases lining up with TRBD2. The CDR3 has 17 amino acids. V lost 3 bases to trimming and J lost 2 bases; unmatched junction nucleotides: 9. Germline CDR1 reads MNHNS; CDR2 reads SASEGT. The CDR3 here is CASSDPGIAGGTYEQYF. For the CDR3, the DNA is TGTGCCAGCAGTGATCCAGGAATAGCGGGGGGGACCTACGAGCAGTACTTC.

The chain recombines TRBV4-1 with TRBJ1-1, with 7 bases matching TRBD1. Germline V CDR1 and CDR2: MGHRA, YSYEKL. CDR3 length equals 15 residues. V dropped 0 bases and J dropped 4; count of bases not matched to a gene: 5. CDR3 bases: TGCGCCAGCAGCCAAGAACAGGGGTTTGGCACTGAAGCTTTCTTT. It encodes CASSQEQGFGTEAFF.

This clonotype turned up a few times. The chain carries TRBV4-3 and TRBJ2-1, with D uncertain. Trimming stripped 1 base from V and 6 bases from J, with 13 bases between. The germline V gene encodes CDR1 LGHNA and CDR2 YSLEER. The CDR3 sequence is 15 residues long. The CDR3 bases are TGCGCCAGCAGCCAAGCGGGCTTCCCTGCCAATGAGCAGTTCTTC. Translation gives CASSQAGFPANEQFF.

In this sample, this clonotype turned up a few times. The V gene is TRBV6-1, the J gene TRBJ1-1; D gene unclear. Between the trimmed V and J ends, which lost 7 bases and 3 bases, there was a span of 12 bases. The CDR3 totals 13 residues. Germline assignment: CDR1 MNHNS and CDR2 SASEGT. CDR3 bases: TGTGCCAGCACCTTGGACGGTTACACTGAAGCTTTCTTT. Translated: CASTLDGYTEAFF.

This chain connects TRBV24-1 to TRBJ2-3; the D is unclear. There are 15 residues in the CDR3. Trimming cost V 3 bases and J 0 bases, with 9 bases left between them. CDR1 and CDR2 from the germline V gene are KGHDR and SFDVKD. CDR3 in DNA: TGTGCCACCAGTGATCCTTTGCAGAGCACAGATACGCAGTATTTT. Translated: CATSDPLQSTDTQYF.